The entry below describes one T cell receptor (beta chain). TCRdb's table, derived via immunoSEQ multiplex PCR, lists solely in-frame clones and lacks some. Of 250,000 to 300,000 clones in the sample, 85% to 90% were seen once. V lost 3 bases and J lost 3; bases outside the gene matches: 12. Germline V gives CDR1 SGHRS, CDR2 YFSETQ. The CDR3 has 16 residues. This record comes from a study of blood T cell repertoires in COVID-19. Participants, about 18 to 100 years old, spanned 25 or so US areas. The rearrangement joins TRBV5-1 to TRBJ2-7, with 7 bases aligning to TRBD2. The sequence was collected from a man aged 18 to 30 who had recovered from COVID-19. Sequencing used PBMCs or T cells enriched from blood (not recorded which). For the CDR3, the DNA is TGCGCCAGCAGCTCTGACCGGGGGAGGGAAGTCTACGAGCAGTACTTC. Encoded protein: CASSSDRGREVYEQYF.